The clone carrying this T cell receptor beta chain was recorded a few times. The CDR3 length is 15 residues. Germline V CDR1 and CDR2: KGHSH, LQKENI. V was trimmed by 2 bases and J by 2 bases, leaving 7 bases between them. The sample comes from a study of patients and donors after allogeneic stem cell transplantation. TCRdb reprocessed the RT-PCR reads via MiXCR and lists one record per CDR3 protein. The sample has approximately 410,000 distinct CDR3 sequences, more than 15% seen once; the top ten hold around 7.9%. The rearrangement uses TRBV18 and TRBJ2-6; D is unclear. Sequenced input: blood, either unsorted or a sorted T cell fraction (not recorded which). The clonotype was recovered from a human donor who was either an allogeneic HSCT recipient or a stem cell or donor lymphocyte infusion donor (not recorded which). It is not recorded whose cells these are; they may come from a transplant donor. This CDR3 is CASSPNFAGANVLTF. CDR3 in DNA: TGTGCCAGCTCACCAAACTTCGCTGGGGCCAACGTCCTGACTTTC.